This note documents a single T cell receptor beta chain sequence. Its cognate antigen has yet to be identified. Base qualities are missing; no much larger clone stands one base away. TCRbeta CDR3 regions were amplified from genomic DNA by means of the immunoSEQ Assay, a bias-controlled multiplex PCR. Per the authors' processing: Within the assay, amplification of reference gene primers was used to estimate how many nucleated cells each sample contained. To quantify the absolute abundance of each unique TCRbeta CDR3 rearrangement, sequence reads were collapsed and filtered. Productive Simpson clonality was computed per sample as the square root of Simpson's diversity index over productive rearrangements. TCRdb took this table from immuneACCESS and kept in-frame rearrangements with V and J called. Such tables lack part of the clones; where checked against another copy, unresolved V genes explain under half of the gap, and the rest is unexplained. D and trimming come from the DNA, and the V and J calls and clone size come from that table. This sample holds more than 35,000 clones; 80% to 90% were observed only once. The ten largest clonotypes hold more than 7.5% of the sample.

The entry originates in a study of blood T cell repertoires in COVID-19 (dated by TCRdb to about 2020). Regarding the research as a whole: Collaborator samples came from the United States, Italy and Spain and covered acute and convalescent phases of COVID-19. The prospective study material was composed of cDNA or gDNA derived from T cells, B-cell-depleted T cells, or PBMCs. Deeply sampled blood TCRbeta repertoires from subjects exposed to, actively infected with, or recovered from COVID-19 were included in the dataset. The repertoires were released in a freely available public database meant as a resource for research on the immune response to SARS-CoV-2. The samples were drawn from the first 160 participants of the ongoing ImmuneRACE study and from about 1,200 subjects provided by 6 global collaborators. A de-identified subject ID, COVID-19 status, age in years and sex were almost always included in the sample metadata. Where HLA class I and class II types were available, the types were taken from metadata supplied by the sample provider, not from assay-based typing. The investigation overall reported the following: Clinical and demographic metadata were provided uncurated, with the amount varying by source and participant.

Each collaborating institution followed its own protocols to collect whole blood in K2EDTA tubes. For TCRbeta analysis, collaborators shipped samples as frozen whole blood, isolated PBMCs, or DNA extracted from either of those sample types. Looking up the germline V gene (reference sequence) yields CDR1 SEHNR and CDR2 FQNEAQ. From cysteine to valine, the CDR3 is 14 amino acids long. Only the CDR3 DNA stays, 42 bases, in frame from base 1. V loses 3 bases, J loses 3 bases, and the germline ends lie 12 bases apart. The chain joins TRBV7-9 to TRBJ2-7; TRBD2 is a weak D gene call, 6 bases matching. This receptor was obtained from a young man with active or convalescent COVID-19. What was sequenced was peripheral blood. The CDR3 loop reads CASSFGGGNYEQYV. In nucleotide form, the sequence is TGTGCCAGCAGCTTTGGTGGGGGGAACTACGAGCAGTACGTC.